The TCR beta chain under discussion was sequenced for a study of CD8+CD57+ T cells in acquired aplastic anemia. Flow cytometry had shown expanded CD8+CD57+ cells in the patients chosen for sequencing. CDR3 and TCR beta VDJ profiling relied on genomic DNA as the template. TCRdb called the reads again in MiXCR, with one record for every CDR3 protein. The sample has around 220,000 distinct CDR3 sequences, less than 60% seen once. The CDR3 loop spans 15 amino acids. This clonotype originated in a human donor with aplastic anemia. Sample: sorted CD4+, CD8+, or CD8+CD57+ T cells (not recorded which) from PBMCs. The genes are TRBV12-1 and TRBJ1-1; the table's D call TRBD1 went unverified against the DNA. TRBV12-1 counts as a pseudogene. This CDR3 reads CASSRYRDRGTEAFF. CDR3 sequence (DNA): TGTGCCAGCAGCCGTTACCGGGACAGGGGCACTGAAGCTTTCTTT.